This T cell receptor (beta chain) was identified during a study of blood T cell repertoires in COVID-19. Across the study: The analysed material was cDNA or gDNA that came from T cells, B-cell-depleted T cells, or PBMCs.

Germline-derived CDR1 and CDR2 are SGHRS and YFSETQ. J was trimmed by 4 bases and V by 1 base; bases with no gene match: 6. This CDR3 is 16 amino acids long. Authors' data handling: Nucleated cell number was recorded as an estimate derived from reference gene primer amplification. The method was immunoSEQ multiplex PCR; TCRdb's version includes in-frame clones alone and lacks a portion of them. Clone size and the V and J calls come from that table; the DNA yielded D and trimming. The sample has about 120,000 clones, roughly 80% seen once. Sequences were obtained from peripheral blood. The sequence came from a human donor in a cohort sampled during active COVID-19. V usage is TRBV5-1 and J usage is TRBJ2-2; 8 positions match TRBD1. The DNA of the CDR3 is TGCGCCAGCAGCTTGAACAGGGGGGATACCACCGGGGAGCTGTTTTTT. Its translation: CASSLNRGDTTGELFF.